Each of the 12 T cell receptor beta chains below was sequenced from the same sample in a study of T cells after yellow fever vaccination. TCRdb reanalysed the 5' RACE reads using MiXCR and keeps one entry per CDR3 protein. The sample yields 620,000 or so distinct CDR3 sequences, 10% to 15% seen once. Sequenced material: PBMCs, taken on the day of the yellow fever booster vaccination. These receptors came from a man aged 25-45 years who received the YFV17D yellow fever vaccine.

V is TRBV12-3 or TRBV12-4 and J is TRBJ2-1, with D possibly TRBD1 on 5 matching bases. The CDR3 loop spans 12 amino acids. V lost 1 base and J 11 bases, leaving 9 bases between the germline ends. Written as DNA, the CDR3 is TGTGCCAGCAGTTTAGAGGGGCCACAGCAGTTCTTC. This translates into CASSLEGPQQFF.

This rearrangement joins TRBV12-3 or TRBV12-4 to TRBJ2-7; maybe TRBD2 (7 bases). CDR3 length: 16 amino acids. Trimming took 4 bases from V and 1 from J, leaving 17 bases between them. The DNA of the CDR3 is TGTGCCAGCAGTTCCCGCGCGGGGGCAGGGTCCTACGAGCAGTACTTC. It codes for CASSSRAGAGSYEQYF.

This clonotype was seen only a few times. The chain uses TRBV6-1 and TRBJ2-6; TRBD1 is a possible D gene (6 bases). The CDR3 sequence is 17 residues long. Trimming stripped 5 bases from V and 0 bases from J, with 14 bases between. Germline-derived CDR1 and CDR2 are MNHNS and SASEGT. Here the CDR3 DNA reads TGTGCCAGCAGTCCACTTTACAGGGACTCTGGGGCCAACGTCCTGACTTTC. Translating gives CASSPLYRDSGANVLTF.

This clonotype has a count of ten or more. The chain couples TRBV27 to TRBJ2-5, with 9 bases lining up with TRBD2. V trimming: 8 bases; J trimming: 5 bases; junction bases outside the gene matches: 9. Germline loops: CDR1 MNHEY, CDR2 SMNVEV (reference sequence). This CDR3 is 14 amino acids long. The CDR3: CASGAGGNLETQYF. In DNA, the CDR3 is TGTGCCAGCGGAGCGGGAGGTAACTTGGAGACCCAGTACTTC.

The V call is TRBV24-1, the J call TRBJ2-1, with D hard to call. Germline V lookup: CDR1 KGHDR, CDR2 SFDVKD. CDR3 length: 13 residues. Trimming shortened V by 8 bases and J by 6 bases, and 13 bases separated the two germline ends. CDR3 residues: CATTSPGSNEQFF. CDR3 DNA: TGTGCCACCACTAGTCCAGGTTCCAATGAGCAGTTCTTC.

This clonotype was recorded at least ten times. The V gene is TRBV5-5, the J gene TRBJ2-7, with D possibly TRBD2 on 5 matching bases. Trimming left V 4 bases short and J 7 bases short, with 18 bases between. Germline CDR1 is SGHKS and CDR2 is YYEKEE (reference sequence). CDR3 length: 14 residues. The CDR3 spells CASSPTPGMREQYF. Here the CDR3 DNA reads TGTGCCAGCAGCCCAACCCCGGGGATGAGGGAGCAGTACTTC.

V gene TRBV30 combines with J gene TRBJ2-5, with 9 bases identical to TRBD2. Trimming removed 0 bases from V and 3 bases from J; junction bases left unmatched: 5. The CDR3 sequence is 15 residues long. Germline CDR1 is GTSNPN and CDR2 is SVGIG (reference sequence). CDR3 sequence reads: CAWSVLAGNEETQYF. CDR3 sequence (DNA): TGTGCCTGGAGTGTTCTAGCGGGGAATGAAGAGACCCAGTACTTC.

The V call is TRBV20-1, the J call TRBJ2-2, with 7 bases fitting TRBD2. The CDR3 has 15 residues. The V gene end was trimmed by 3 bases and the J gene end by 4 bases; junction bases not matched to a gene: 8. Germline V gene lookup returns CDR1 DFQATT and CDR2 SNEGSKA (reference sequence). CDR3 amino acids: CSARALLAITGELFF. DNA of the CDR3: TGCAGTGCTAGGGCCCTACTAGCGATCACCGGGGAGCTGTTTTTT.

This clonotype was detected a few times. CDR3 protein: CASSQGGRAYEQYF. For the CDR3, the DNA is TGTGCCAGCAGCCAAGGCGGGCGGGCCTACGAGCAGTACTTC. This chain uses TRBV3-1 with TRBJ2-7; TRBD2 might be the D (5 bases). Germline loops: CDR1 LGHDT, CDR2 YNNKEL (reference sequence). V shed 1 base and J shed 2 bases, with 9 bases lying between them. The CDR3 is 14 amino acids.

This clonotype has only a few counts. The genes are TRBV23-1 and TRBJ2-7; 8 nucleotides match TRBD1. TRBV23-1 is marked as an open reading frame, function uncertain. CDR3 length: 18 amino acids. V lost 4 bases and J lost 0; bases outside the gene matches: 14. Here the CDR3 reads CASSRPDRGPTYSYEQYF. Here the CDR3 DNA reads TGCGCCAGCAGTCGACCCGACAGGGGCCCTACTTACTCCTACGAGCAGTACTTC.

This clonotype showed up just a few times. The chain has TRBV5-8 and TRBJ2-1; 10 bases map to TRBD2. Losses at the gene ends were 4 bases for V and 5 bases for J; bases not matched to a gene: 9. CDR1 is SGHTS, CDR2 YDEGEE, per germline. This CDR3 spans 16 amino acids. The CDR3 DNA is TGTGCCAGCAGCACTATTAGCGGGAGGAGGGACAATGAGCAGTTCTTC. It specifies CASSTISGRRDNEQFF.

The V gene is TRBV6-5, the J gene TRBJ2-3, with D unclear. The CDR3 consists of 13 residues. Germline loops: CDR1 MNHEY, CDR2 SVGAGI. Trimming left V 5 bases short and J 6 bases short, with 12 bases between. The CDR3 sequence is CASSNTRRDTQYF. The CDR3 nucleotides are TGTGCCAGCAGTAACACCCGTCGGGATACGCAGTATTTT.